This T cell receptor beta chain was identified during a study of blood T cell repertoires in COVID-19. Trimming left V 0 bases short and J 7 bases short, with 15 bases between. Germline lookup yields CDR1 LNHNV and CDR2 YYDKDF (reference sequence). CDR3 length: 15 amino acids. Only one count was recorded for this clone. Generated by immunoSEQ multiplex PCR, the TCRdb table keeps only in-frame clones and is missing some. The data show some 150,000 clones, about 80% seen once. V and J are TRBV15 and TRBJ1-2; weak D call: TRBD1 (5 bases). The sequence came from a human donor in a cohort sampled during active COVID-19. The source material was peripheral blood. The CDR3 DNA follows: TGTGCCACCAGCAGAGATCGGGGGAGTGAAGGTGGCTACACCTTC. Protein sequence: CATSRDRGSEGGYTF.